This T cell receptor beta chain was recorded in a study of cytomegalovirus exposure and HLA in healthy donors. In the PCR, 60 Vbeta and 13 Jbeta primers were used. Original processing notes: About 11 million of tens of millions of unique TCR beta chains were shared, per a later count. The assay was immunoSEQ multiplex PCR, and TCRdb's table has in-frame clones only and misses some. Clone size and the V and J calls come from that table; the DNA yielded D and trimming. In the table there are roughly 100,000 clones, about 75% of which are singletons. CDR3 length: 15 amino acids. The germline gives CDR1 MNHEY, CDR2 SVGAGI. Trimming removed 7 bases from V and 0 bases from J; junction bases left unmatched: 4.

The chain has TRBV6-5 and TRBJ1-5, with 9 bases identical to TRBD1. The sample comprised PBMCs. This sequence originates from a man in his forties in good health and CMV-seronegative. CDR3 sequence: CASTPTGGSNQPQHF. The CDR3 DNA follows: TGTGCCAGCACTCCGACAGGGGGTAGCAATCAGCCCCAGCATTTT.